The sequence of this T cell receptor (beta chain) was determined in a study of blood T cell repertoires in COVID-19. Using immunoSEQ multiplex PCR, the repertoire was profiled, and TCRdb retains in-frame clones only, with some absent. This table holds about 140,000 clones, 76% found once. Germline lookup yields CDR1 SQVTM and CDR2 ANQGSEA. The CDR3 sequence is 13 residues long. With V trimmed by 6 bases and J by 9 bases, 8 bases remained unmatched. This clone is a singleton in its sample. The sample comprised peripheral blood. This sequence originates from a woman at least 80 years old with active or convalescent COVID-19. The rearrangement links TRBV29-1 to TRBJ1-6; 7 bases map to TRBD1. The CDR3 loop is CSVTDRVGSPLHF. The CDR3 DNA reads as TGCAGCGTGACAGACAGGGTGGGTTCACCCCTCCACTTT.